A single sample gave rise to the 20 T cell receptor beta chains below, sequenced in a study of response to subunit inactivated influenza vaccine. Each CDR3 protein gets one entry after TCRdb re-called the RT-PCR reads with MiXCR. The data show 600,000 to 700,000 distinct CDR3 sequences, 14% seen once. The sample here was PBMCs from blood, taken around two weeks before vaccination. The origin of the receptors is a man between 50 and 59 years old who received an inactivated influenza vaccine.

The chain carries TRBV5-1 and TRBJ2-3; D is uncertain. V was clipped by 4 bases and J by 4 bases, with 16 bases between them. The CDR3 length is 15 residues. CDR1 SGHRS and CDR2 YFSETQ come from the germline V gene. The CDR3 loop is CASSLGGRQADTQYF. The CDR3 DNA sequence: TGCGCCAGCAGCCTTGGCGGACGGCAAGCAGATACGCAGTATTTT.

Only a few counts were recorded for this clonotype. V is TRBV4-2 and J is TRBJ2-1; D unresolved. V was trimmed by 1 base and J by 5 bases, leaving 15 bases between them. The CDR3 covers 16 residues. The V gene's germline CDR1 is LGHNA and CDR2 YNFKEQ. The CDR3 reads CASSQGSRLNNNEQFF. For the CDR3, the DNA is TGTGCCAGCAGCCAAGGGTCTAGACTCAATAACAATGAGCAGTTCTTC.

CDR3 region: CASSSSSGDTQYF. The CDR3 nucleotides are TGTGCCAGCTCCTCCTCATCTGGAGATACGCAGTATTTT. The rearrangement links TRBV7-2 to TRBJ2-3, with D hard to call. The CDR3 is made up of 13 amino acids. Trimming left V 8 bases short and J 5 bases short, with 14 bases between. Germline values: CDR1 SGHTA, CDR2 FQGNSA.

The CDR3 nucleotides are TGTGCCAGCAGCTGGTCCGGGCCAGGGAGAGGCTACACCTTC. Translation: CASSWSGPGRGYTF. The chain joins TRBV7-9 to TRBJ1-2; a possible D gene is TRBD1 (5 bases). CDR3 length equals 14 residues. The germline V and J ends were trimmed by 4 bases and 8 bases, with 17 bases remaining between them. Germline values: CDR1 SEHNR, CDR2 FQNEAQ (reference sequence).

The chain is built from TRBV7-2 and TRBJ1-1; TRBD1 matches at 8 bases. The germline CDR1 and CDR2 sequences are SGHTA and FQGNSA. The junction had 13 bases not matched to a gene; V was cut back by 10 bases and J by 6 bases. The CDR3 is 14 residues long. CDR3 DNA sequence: TGTGCCACCAATAAGGACAGGGCGTACCCTGAAGCTTTCTTT. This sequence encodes CATNKDRAYPEAFF.

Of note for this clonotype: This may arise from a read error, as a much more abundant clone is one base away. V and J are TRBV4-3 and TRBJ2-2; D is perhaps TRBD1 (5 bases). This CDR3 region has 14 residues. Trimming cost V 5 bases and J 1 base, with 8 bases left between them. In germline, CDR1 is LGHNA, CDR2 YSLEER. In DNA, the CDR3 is TGCGCCAGCAGCGTACAGGTGAACACCGGGGAGCTGTTTTTT. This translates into CASSVQVNTGELFF.

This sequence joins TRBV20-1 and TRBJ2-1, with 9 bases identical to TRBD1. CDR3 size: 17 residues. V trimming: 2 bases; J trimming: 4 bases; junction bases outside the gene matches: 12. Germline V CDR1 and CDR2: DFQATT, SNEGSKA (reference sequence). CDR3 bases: TGCAGTGCTAGACAAACCCTCAGCGGGACAGGGTACAATGAGCAGTTCTTC. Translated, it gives CSARQTLSGTGYNEQFF.

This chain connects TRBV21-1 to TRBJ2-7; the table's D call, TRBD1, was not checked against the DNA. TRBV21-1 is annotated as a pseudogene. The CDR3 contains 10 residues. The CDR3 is CASPPFAQYF. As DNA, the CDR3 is TGTGCCAGCCCCCCGTTCGCGCAGTACTTC.

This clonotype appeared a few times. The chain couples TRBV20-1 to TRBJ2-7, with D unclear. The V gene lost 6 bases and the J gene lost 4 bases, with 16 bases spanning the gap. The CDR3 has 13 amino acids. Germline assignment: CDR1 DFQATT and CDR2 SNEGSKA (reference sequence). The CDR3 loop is CSAAKTDRYEQYF. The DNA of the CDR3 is TGCAGTGCAGCTAAAACGGACCGATACGAGCAGTACTTC.

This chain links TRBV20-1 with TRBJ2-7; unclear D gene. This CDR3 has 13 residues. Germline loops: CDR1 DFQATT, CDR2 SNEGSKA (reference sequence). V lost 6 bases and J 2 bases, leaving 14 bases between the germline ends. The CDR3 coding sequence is TGCAGTGCGGGCACATTTAGACCCTACGAGCAGTACTTC. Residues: CSAGTFRPYEQYF.

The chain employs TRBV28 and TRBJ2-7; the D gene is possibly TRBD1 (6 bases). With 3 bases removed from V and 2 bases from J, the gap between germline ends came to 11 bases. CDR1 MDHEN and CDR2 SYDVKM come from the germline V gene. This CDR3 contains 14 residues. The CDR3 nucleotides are TGTGCCAGCAGTTTCGGACAGCCGCCCTACGAGCAGTACTTC. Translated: CASSFGQPPYEQYF.

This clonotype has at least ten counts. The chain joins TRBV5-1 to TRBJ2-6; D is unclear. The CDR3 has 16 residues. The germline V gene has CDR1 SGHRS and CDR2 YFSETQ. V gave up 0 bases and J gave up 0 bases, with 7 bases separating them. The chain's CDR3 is CASSLGHNSGANVLTF. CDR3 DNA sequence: TGCGCCAGCAGCTTGGGACACAACTCTGGGGCCAACGTCCTGACTTTC. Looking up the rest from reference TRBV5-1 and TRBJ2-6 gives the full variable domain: KAGVTQTPRYLIKTRGQQVTLSCSPISGHRSVSWYQQTPGQGLQFLFEYFSETQRNKGNFPGRFSGRQFSNSRSEMNVSTLELGDSALYLCASSLGHNSGANVLTFGAGSRLTVL.

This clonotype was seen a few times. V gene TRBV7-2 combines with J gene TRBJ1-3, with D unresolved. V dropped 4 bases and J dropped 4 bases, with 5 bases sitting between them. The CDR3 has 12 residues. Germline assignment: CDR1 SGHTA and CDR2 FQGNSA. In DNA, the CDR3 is TGTGCCAGCAGCTCCGTCGGAAACACCATATATTTT. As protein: CASSSVGNTIYF.

CDR3 bases: TGTGCCATCAGTGAGTCTAGGTCAGATACGCAGTATTTT. It yields the protein CAISESRSDTQYF. The V gene is TRBV10-3, the J gene TRBJ2-3; D call uncertain. V lost 0 bases, J lost 4 bases, and 5 bases lay in between. Per germline, CDR1 ENHRY and CDR2 SYGVKD. CDR3 length equals 13 residues.

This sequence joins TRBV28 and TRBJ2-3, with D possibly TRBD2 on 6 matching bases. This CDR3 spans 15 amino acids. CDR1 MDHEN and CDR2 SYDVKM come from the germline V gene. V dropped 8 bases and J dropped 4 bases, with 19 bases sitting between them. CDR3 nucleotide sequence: TGTGCCAGCCCGCCCCGGGGAGGTTCCCCAGATACGCAGTATTTT. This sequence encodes CASPPRGGSPDTQYF. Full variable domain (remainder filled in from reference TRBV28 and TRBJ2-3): DVKVTQSSRYLVKRTGEKVFLECVQDMDHENMFWYRQDPGLGLRLIYFSYDVKMKEKGDIPEGYSVSREKKERFSLILESASTNQTSMYLCASPPRGGSPDTQYFGPGTRLTVL.

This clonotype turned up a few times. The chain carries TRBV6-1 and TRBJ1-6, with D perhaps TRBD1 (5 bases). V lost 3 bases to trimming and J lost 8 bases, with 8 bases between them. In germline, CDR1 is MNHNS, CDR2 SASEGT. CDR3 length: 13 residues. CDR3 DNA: TGTGCCAGCAGTGATGGGGGGTATTCACCCCTCCACTTT. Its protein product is CASSDGGYSPLHF.

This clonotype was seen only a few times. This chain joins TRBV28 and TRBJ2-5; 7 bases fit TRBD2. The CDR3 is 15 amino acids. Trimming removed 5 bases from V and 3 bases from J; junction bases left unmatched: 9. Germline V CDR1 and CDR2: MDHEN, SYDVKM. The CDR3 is CASSPPLSGKETQYF. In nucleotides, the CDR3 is TGTGCCAGCAGTCCCCCCCTAAGCGGGAAAGAGACCCAGTACTTC.

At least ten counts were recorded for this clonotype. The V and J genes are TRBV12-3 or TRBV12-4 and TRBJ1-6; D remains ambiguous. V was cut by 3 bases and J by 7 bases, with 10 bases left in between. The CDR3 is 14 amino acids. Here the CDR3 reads CASSLVGPNSPLHF. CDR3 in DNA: TGTGCCAGCAGTTTGGTGGGCCCCAATTCACCCCTCCACTTT.

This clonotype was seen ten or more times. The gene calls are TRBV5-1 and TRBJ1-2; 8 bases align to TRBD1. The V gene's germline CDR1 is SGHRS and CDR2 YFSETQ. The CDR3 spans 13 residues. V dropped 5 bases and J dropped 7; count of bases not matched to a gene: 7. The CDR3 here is CASSPGQGSGYTF. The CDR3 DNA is TGCGCCAGCAGTCCCGGACAGGGTTCTGGCTACACCTTC.

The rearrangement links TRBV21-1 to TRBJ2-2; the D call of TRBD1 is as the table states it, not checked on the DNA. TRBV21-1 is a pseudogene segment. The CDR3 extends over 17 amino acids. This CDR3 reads CASSKAPDREDTGELFF. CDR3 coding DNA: TGTGCCAGCAGCAAAGCCCCGGACAGGGAGGACACCGGGGAGCTGTTTTTT.